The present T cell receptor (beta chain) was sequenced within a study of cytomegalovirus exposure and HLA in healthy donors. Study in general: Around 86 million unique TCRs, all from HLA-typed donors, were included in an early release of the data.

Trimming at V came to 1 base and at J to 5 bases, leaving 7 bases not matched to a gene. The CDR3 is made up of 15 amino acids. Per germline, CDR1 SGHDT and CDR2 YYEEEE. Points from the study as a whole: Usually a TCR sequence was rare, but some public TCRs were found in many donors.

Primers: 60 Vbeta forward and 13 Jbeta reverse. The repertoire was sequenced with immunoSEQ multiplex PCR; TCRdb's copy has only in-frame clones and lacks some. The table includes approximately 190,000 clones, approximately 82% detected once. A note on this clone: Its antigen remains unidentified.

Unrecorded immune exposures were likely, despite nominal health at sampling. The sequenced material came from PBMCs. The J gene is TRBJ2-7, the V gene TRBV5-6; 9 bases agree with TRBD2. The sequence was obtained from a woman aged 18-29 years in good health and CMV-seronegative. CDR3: CASSLRRLAEDEQYV. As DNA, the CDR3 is TGTGCCAGCAGCTTGCGTAGACTAGCGGAAGACGAGCAGTACGTC.